Below are 16 T cell receptor beta chains sequenced from a single sample in a study of cytomegalovirus exposure and HLA in healthy donors. The PCR made use of 60 Vbeta and 13 Jbeta primers. Assay used: immunoSEQ multiplex PCR; TCRdb lists only in-frame clones, some missing. Of around 140,000 clones in the sample, more than 70% were seen once. Sample: PBMCs. Receptors were obtained from a woman aged 55 to 70 in good health and CMV-seronegative.

V usage is TRBV4-1 and J usage is TRBJ2-7, with TRBD2 identical over 10 bases. CDR3 size: 17 residues. From germline, CDR1 is MGHRA and CDR2 YSYEKL. The junction had 14 bases not matched to a gene; V was cut back by 4 bases and J by 5 bases. CDR3 nucleotide sequence: TGCGCCAGCAGCCTCGCATACCCTTCTAGCGGGAGCAACGAGCAGTACTTC. This codes for CASSLAYPSSGSNEQYF.

The chain couples TRBV29-1 to TRBJ2-3, with 9 nucleotides matching TRBD2. Germline CDR1 SQVTM, CDR2 ANQGSEA. The CDR3 spans 16 residues. V gave up 0 bases and J gave up 0 bases; unmatched junction bases: 4. The CDR3 is CSVEDPLAGSTDTQYF. In DNA form, the CDR3 reads TGCAGCGTTGAAGATCCGCTAGCGGGGAGCACAGATACGCAGTATTTT.

This chain joins TRBV5-1 and TRBJ1-5, with TRBD1 matching 8 bases. The CDR3 has 16 residues. Per the germline V gene, CDR1 is SGHRS and CDR2 is YFSETQ. The V segment lost 0 bases and the J segment 2 bases; nucleotides outside the gene matches: 4. This CDR3 reads CASSLEPGGGNQPQHF. The CDR3 DNA is TGCGCCAGCAGCTTGGAGCCAGGGGGCGGCAATCAGCCCCAGCATTTT.

This chain joins TRBV27 and TRBJ2-7; the D gene is possibly TRBD2 (5 bases). The germline V and J ends were trimmed by 3 bases and 6 bases, with 18 bases remaining between them. The CDR3 covers 15 residues. Germline lookup yields CDR1 MNHEY and CDR2 SMNVEV (reference sequence). The CDR3 DNA follows: TGTGCCAGCAGTTTCCGTCGCGGGTTTGGGGTCGAGCAGTACTTC. This translates into CASSFRRGFGVEQYF.

CDR3: CASRQGLNQPQHF. DNA for the CDR3: TGTGCCAGTAGACAGGGCTTGAATCAGCCCCAGCATTTT. The chain joins TRBV25-1 to TRBJ1-5; 7 positions agree with TRBD1. Germline V gene data show CDR1 as MGHDK and CDR2 as SYGVNS. The junction had 6 bases not matched to a gene; V was cut back by 9 bases and J by 4 bases. The CDR3 contains 13 residues. The whole variable domain, remainder taken from reference TRBV25-1 and TRBJ1-5, is EADIYQTPRYLVIGTGKKITLECSQTMGHDKMYWYQQDPGMELHLIHYSYGVNSTEKGDLSSESTVSRIRTEHFPLTLESARPSHTSQYLCASRQGLNQPQHFGDGTRLSIL.

The chain recombines TRBV30 with TRBJ1-4, with 9 nucleotides matching TRBD1. Germline trimming cut 3 bases from V and 7 bases from J; bases unmatched to any gene: 9. This CDR3 region has 15 residues. Germline V lookup: CDR1 GTSNPN, CDR2 SVGIG (reference sequence). The CDR3 DNA is TGTGCCTGGAGCCTTGCCGGGACAGGGCTTGAAAAACTGTTTTTT. It codes for CAWSLAGTGLEKLFF.

The genes are TRBV6-5 and TRBJ2-3, with TRBD2 matching 9 bases. This CDR3 region has 15 residues. Germline CDR1 MNHEY, CDR2 SVGAGI. V was pared by 3 bases and J by 5 bases, with 6 bases of the junction left unmatched. The CDR3 protein is CASSYLAGQRDTQYF. The CDR3 coding sequence is TGTGCCAGCAGTTATCTAGCGGGGCAACGAGATACGCAGTATTTT.

This clone occurred a few times. The V call is TRBV4-2, the J call TRBJ2-1; 10 nucleotides align to TRBD2. V lost 5 bases, J lost 4 bases, and 11 bases stayed unmatched. CDR1 and CDR2 (germline): LGHNA, YNFKEQ. The CDR3 has 17 residues. This CDR3 reads CASSAPGRTSGYNEQFF. CDR3 sequence (DNA): TGTGCCAGCAGCGCCCCAGGACGGACTAGCGGATACAATGAGCAGTTCTTC.

V usage is TRBV28 and J usage is TRBJ2-7, with D tentatively TRBD2 (5 bases). This CDR3 region has 18 residues. Germline-derived CDR1 and CDR2 are MDHEN and SYDVKM. Trimming removed 6 bases at V and 1 base at J, with 25 bases between. This CDR3 reads CASSSLALGGNRSYEQYF. The CDR3 bases are TGTGCCAGCAGCTCCCTCGCCCTCGGAGGCAACCGATCCTACGAGCAGTACTTC. Based on the CDR3 plus reference TRBV28 and TRBJ2-7, the full variable domain is DVKVTQSSRYLVKRTGEKVFLECVQDMDHENMFWYRQDPGLGLRLIYFSYDVKMKEKGDIPEGYSVSREKKERFSLILESASTNQTSMYLCASSSLALGGNRSYEQYFGPGTRLTVT.

The chain uses TRBV10-3 and TRBJ1-1, with TRBD1 identical over 8 bases. V was pared by 6 bases and J by 1 base, with 4 bases of the junction left unmatched. The germline gives CDR1 ENHRY, CDR2 SYGVKD. The CDR3 sequence is 14 residues long. For the CDR3, the DNA is TGTGCCATCAGCGCCGGGACAGGGAACACTGAAGCTTTCTTT. It specifies CAISAGTGNTEAFF.

The chain carries TRBV10-3 and TRBJ2-7; 7 positions agree with TRBD1. This CDR3 contains 14 residues. V shed 2 bases and J 6 bases; nucleotides not matched to a gene: 7. Germline CDR1 ENHRY, CDR2 SYGVKD. CDR3 nucleotide sequence: TGTGCCATCAGTGAGACCGACAGGGCAGGCGAGCAGTACTTC. It codes for CAISETDRAGEQYF.

The chain couples TRBV2 to TRBJ2-1, with 7 bases matching TRBD2. The CDR3 is 16 amino acids. The junction had 12 bases not matched to a gene; V was cut back by 5 bases and J by 5 bases. From germline, CDR1 is SNHLY and CDR2 FYNNEI. CDR3 DNA sequence: TGTGCCAGCAGTCGGACTAGAGAGGGTCAAAACAATGAGCAGTTCTTC. This encodes CASSRTREGQNNEQFF. Full variable domain (missing parts from reference TRBV2 and TRBJ2-1): EPEVTQTPSHQVTQMGQEVILRCVPISNHLYFYWYRQILGQKVEFLVSFYNNEISEKSEIFDDQFSVERPDGSNFTLKIRSTKLEDSAMYFCASSRTREGQNNEQFFGPGTRLTVL.

Worth noting for this clone: The junction departs from the called germline gene at one end, perhaps through a read error. The chain is built from TRBV7-9 and TRBJ2-5; 9 bases map to TRBD1. The CDR3 spans 15 residues. Per the germline V gene, CDR1 is SEHNR and CDR2 is FQNEAQ (reference sequence). The CDR3 DNA is TGTTCCAGCAGCTTAGCGAGGACAGGGGAAGAGACCCAGTACTTC. Protein sequence: CSSSLARTGEETQYF.

This clone was observed a handful of times. The V and J genes are TRBV7-3 and TRBJ2-2, with 11 bases aligning to TRBD2. The V gene end was trimmed by 2 bases and the J gene end by 3 bases; junction bases not matched to a gene: 8. Germline V lookup: CDR1 SGHTA, CDR2 FQGTGA. The length of the CDR3 is 18 residues. DNA of the CDR3: TGTGCCAGCAGCTTAGGGGCGCCACTAGCGGGAGACACCGGGGAGCTGTTTTTT. Residues: CASSLGAPLAGDTGELFF.

A note on this clone: Other nucleotide sequences from this sample produce the same CDR3. The V call is TRBV18, the J call TRBJ2-7; D gene ambiguous. Germline V gene lookup returns CDR1 KGHSH and CDR2 LQKENI. Between the trimmed V and J ends, which lost 3 bases and 0 bases, there was a span of 6 bases. This CDR3 region has 13 residues. In nucleotides, the CDR3 is TGTGCCAGCTCACCCCCAGGCTCCTACGAGCAGTACTTC. This encodes CASSPPGSYEQYF. The variable domain in full, completed from reference TRBV18 and TRBJ2-7, reads NAGVMQNPRHLVRRRGQEARLRCSPMKGHSHVYWYRQLPEEGLKFMVYLQKENIIDESGMPKERFSAEFPKEGPSILRIQQVVRGDSAAYFCASSPPGSYEQYFGPGTRLTVT.

J is TRBJ1-2 and V is TRBV5-1, with D perhaps matching TRBD1 (6 bases). The germline V and J ends were trimmed by 6 bases and 4 bases, with 13 bases remaining between them. CDR3 length: 13 residues. CDR1 is SGHRS and CDR2 is YFSETQ in the germline V gene. The CDR3 is CASTDGTSYGYTF. In DNA form, the CDR3 reads TGCGCCAGCACCGACGGGACAAGCTATGGCTACACCTTC.